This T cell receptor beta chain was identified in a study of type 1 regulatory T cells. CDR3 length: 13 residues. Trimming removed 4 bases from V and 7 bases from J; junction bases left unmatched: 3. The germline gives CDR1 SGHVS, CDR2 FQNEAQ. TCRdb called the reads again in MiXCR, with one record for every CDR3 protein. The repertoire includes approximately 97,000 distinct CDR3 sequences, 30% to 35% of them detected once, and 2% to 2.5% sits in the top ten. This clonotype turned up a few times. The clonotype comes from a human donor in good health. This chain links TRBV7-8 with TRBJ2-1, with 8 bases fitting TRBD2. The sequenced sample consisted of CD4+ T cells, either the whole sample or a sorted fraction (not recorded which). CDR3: CASSSGLVNEQFF. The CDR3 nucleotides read TGTGCCAGCAGCTCGGGACTAGTAAATGAGCAGTTCTTC.